This is a list of T cell receptor beta chains from one sample in a study of T cells after yellow fever vaccination. TCRdb independently ran MiXCR on the 5' RACE reads; one entry per CDR3 protein. The table records nearly 300,000 distinct CDR3 sequences, approximately 10% of them present only once. The sequencing used CD4+ T cells sorted from PBMCs, collected 5 days after the yellow fever booster vaccination. Source of these receptors: a man between 18 and 35 years old who received the YFV17D yellow fever vaccine. CDR3s include the opening cysteine and the closing phenylalanine or tryptophan. Fields, in order: D gene, clone size, J gene, V gene, CDR3 protein, CDR3 DNA. The D gene is left open where the match is weak. Where a row states a size, it is once, few, many or the class of an expanded clone; other rows omit it.

d_call: NA; clone_size: NA; j_call: TRBJ1-4; v_call: TRBV20-1; cdr3_aa: CSASSTMPNEKLFF; cdr3_nt: TGCAGTGCTAGTTCCACCATGCCTAATGAAAAACTGTTTTTT
d_call: TRBD2; clone_size: few; j_call: TRBJ2-2; v_call: TRBV7-2; cdr3_aa: CASSSWGGLAATGELFF; cdr3_nt: TGTGCCAGCAGCTCGTGGGGGGGACTAGCGGCCACCGGGGAGCTGTTTTTT
d_call: NA; clone_size: many; j_call: TRBJ1-1; v_call: TRBV7-7; cdr3_aa: CASSQGTNTEAFF; cdr3_nt: TGTGCTAGCAGCCAGGGGACGAACACTGAAGCTTTCTTT
d_call: NA; clone_size: NA; j_call: TRBJ2-5; v_call: TRBV18; cdr3_aa: CASSPSGLGTQYF; cdr3_nt: TGTGCCAGCTCACCATCAGGGTTGGGGACCCAGTACTTC
d_call: TRBD2; clone_size: few; j_call: TRBJ2-5; v_call: TRBV6-6; cdr3_aa: CASSYPQQRGETQYF; cdr3_nt: TGTGCCAGCAGTTACCCCCAGCAGCGGGGGGAGACCCAGTACTTC
d_call: NA; clone_size: NA; j_call: TRBJ1-4; v_call: TRBV3-1; cdr3_aa: CASSQDTGWIGKLFF; cdr3_nt: TGTGCCAGCAGCCAAGATACAGGGTGGATCGGAAAACTGTTTTTT
d_call: TRBD2; clone_size: few; j_call: TRBJ2-3; v_call: TRBV29-1; cdr3_aa: CSVTGTSGAYRDTQYF; cdr3_nt: TGCAGCGTTACCGGGACTAGCGGGGCCTACAGAGATACGCAGTATTTT
d_call: NA; clone_size: NA; j_call: TRBJ1-2; v_call: TRBV7-8; cdr3_aa: CASSLYGHGYTF; cdr3_nt: TGTGCCAGCAGCTTATACGGTCATGGCTACACCTTC
d_call: NA; clone_size: few; j_call: TRBJ2-3; v_call: TRBV11-2; cdr3_aa: CASSLVAPTDTQYF; cdr3_nt: TGTGCCAGCAGCTTAGTTGCGCCCACAGATACGCAGTATTTT
d_call: NA; clone_size: few; j_call: TRBJ1-4; v_call: TRBV18; cdr3_aa: CASSPIQGLNEKLFF; cdr3_nt: TGTGCCAGCTCACCCATCCAGGGACTTAATGAAAAACTGTTTTTT
d_call: TRBD2; clone_size: NA; j_call: TRBJ2-2; v_call: TRBV30; cdr3_aa: CALGTGGSTGELFF; cdr3_nt: TGTGCCCTAGGAACGGGGGGTAGCACCGGGGAGCTGTTTTTT
d_call: NA; clone_size: few; j_call: TRBJ2-1; v_call: TRBV20-1; cdr3_aa: CSARGTGANEQFF; cdr3_nt: TGCAGTGCCCGGGGAACTGGGGCCAATGAGCAGTTCTTC
d_call: NA; clone_size: many; j_call: TRBJ2-5; v_call: TRBV7-2; cdr3_aa: CASRRPGATSQETQYF; cdr3_nt: TGTGCCAGCAGACGACCTGGGGCGACTAGCCAAGAGACCCAGTACTTC
d_call: TRBD1; clone_size: NA; j_call: TRBJ2-1; v_call: TRBV5-4; cdr3_aa: CASSFPAGGNEQFF; cdr3_nt: TGTGCCAGCAGCTTTCCGGCAGGGGGCAATGAGCAGTTCTTC
d_call: NA; clone_size: NA; j_call: TRBJ1-2; v_call: TRBV2; cdr3_aa: CASSGFRGGYGYTF; cdr3_nt: TGTGCCAGCAGTGGCTTCAGGGGCGGCTATGGCTACACCTTC
d_call: TRBD2; clone_size: many; j_call: TRBJ2-5; v_call: TRBV2; cdr3_aa: CASSEERGETQYF; cdr3_nt: TGTGCCAGCAGTGAAGAGCGGGGGGAGACCCAGTACTTC
d_call: TRBD1; clone_size: NA; j_call: TRBJ1-5; v_call: TRBV20-1; cdr3_aa: CSATGGDQPQHF; cdr3_nt: TGCAGTGCCACAGGGGGAGATCAGCCCCAGCATTTT
d_call: NA; clone_size: many; j_call: TRBJ2-3; v_call: TRBV5-1; cdr3_aa: CASSFGSPTDTQYF; cdr3_nt: TGCGCCAGCAGCTTCGGTAGCCCCACAGATACGCAGTATTTT
d_call: NA; clone_size: NA; j_call: TRBJ2-1; v_call: TRBV24-1; cdr3_aa: CATSDSSGGPGNEQFF; cdr3_nt: TGTGCCACCAGTGATTCTAGTGGGGGGCCCGGCAATGAGCAGTTCTTC
d_call: NA; clone_size: few; j_call: TRBJ1-2; v_call: TRBV28; cdr3_aa: CASSLGGLRTYGYTF; cdr3_nt: TGTGCCAGCAGTTTAGGGGGTCTAAGAACTTATGGCTACACCTTC
d_call: TRBD2; clone_size: many; j_call: TRBJ2-1; v_call: TRBV7-2; cdr3_aa: CASSSSGGEDEQFF; cdr3_nt: TGTGCCAGCAGCTCTAGCGGGGGGGAGGATGAGCAGTTCTTC
d_call: TRBD2; clone_size: NA; j_call: TRBJ2-1; v_call: TRBV7-9; cdr3_aa: CASSRIISGKYNEQFF; cdr3_nt: TGTGCCAGCAGCCGAATTATCAGCGGGAAATACAATGAGCAGTTCTTC
d_call: TRBD1; clone_size: few; j_call: TRBJ1-1; v_call: TRBV5-1; cdr3_aa: CASSLGDRDDNTEAFF; cdr3_nt: TGCGCCAGCAGCTTGGGGGACAGGGATGATAACACTGAAGCTTTCTTT
d_call: TRBD1; clone_size: NA; j_call: TRBJ2-1; v_call: TRBV18; cdr3_aa: CASSPRQGANNEQFF; cdr3_nt: TGTGCCAGCTCACCACGGCAGGGGGCGAACAATGAGCAGTTCTTC
d_call: NA; clone_size: few; j_call: TRBJ2-2; v_call: TRBV11-2; cdr3_aa: CASSLVEEYTGELFF; cdr3_nt: TGTGCCAGCAGCTTGGTTGAGGAGTACACCGGGGAGCTGTTTTTT
d_call: TRBD1; clone_size: NA; j_call: TRBJ1-1; v_call: TRBV6-2/TRBV6-3; cdr3_aa: CASNGQVNTEAFF; cdr3_nt: TGTGCCAGCAACGGACAGGTGAACACTGAAGCTTTCTTT
d_call: NA; clone_size: few; j_call: TRBJ2-7; v_call: TRBV10-3; cdr3_aa: CAISARDSSYEQYF; cdr3_nt: TGTGCCATCAGCGCGAGAGACAGTTCTTACGAGCAGTACTTC
d_call: NA; clone_size: many; j_call: TRBJ2-5; v_call: TRBV3-1; cdr3_aa: CASSQAGGETQYF; cdr3_nt: TGTGCCAGCAGCCAAGCTGGTGGTGAGACCCAGTACTTC
d_call: NA; clone_size: many; j_call: TRBJ2-3; v_call: TRBV12-3/TRBV12-4; cdr3_aa: CASGGAPDTQYF; cdr3_nt: TGTGCCAGCGGGGGGGCCCCAGATACGCAGTATTTT
d_call: NA; clone_size: many; j_call: TRBJ1-2; v_call: TRBV4-2; cdr3_aa: CASSQDRTINYGYTF; cdr3_nt: TGTGCCAGCAGCCAAGACAGGACAATTAACTATGGCTACACCTTC
d_call: TRBD2; clone_size: NA; j_call: TRBJ2-3; v_call: TRBV20-1; cdr3_aa: CSARDTQRGTPDTQYF; cdr3_nt: TGCAGTGCTAGAGATACCCAGCGGGGAACACCAGATACGCAGTATTTT
d_call: NA; clone_size: NA; j_call: TRBJ1-2; v_call: TRBV6-2/TRBV6-3; cdr3_aa: CASSDPRHLNDYGYTF; cdr3_nt: TGTGCCAGCAGTGACCCTCGACACCTTAACGACTATGGCTACACCTTC
d_call: TRBD1; clone_size: NA; j_call: TRBJ1-1; v_call: TRBV10-3; cdr3_aa: CAIRGQTLFEAFF; cdr3_nt: TGTGCCATCAGGGGACAGACTTTGTTTGAAGCTTTCTTT
d_call: NA; clone_size: NA; j_call: TRBJ1-2; v_call: TRBV6-2/TRBV6-3; cdr3_aa: CASSSGARYGYTF; cdr3_nt: TGTGCCAGCAGTTCCGGGGCCCGCTATGGCTACACCTTC
d_call: TRBD2; clone_size: once; j_call: TRBJ2-5; v_call: TRBV7-2; cdr3_aa: CASSPDRTSGGTQYF; cdr3_nt: TGTGCCAGCAGCCCCGATAGGACTAGTGGGGGGACCCAGTACTTC
d_call: NA; clone_size: many; j_call: TRBJ1-5; v_call: TRBV4-1; cdr3_aa: CASSQGTLAGPRYSNQPQHF; cdr3_nt: TGCGCCAGCAGCCAAGGAACCCTAGCCGGCCCACGGTATAGCAATCAGCCCCAGCATTTT
d_call: NA; clone_size: few; j_call: TRBJ1-1; v_call: TRBV7-2; cdr3_aa: CASALMPVNTEAFF; cdr3_nt: TGTGCCAGCGCCCTTATGCCGGTGAACACTGAAGCTTTCTTT
d_call: TRBD2; clone_size: NA; j_call: TRBJ2-1; v_call: TRBV3-1; cdr3_aa: CASSQTSDNEQFF; cdr3_nt: TGTGCCAGCAGCCAAACTAGCGATAATGAGCAGTTCTTC
d_call: TRBD1; clone_size: many; j_call: TRBJ2-2; v_call: TRBV4-3; cdr3_aa: CASSQDTGVGTGELFF; cdr3_nt: TGCGCCAGCAGCCAAGACACAGGGGTGGGCACCGGGGAGCTGTTTTTT
d_call: NA; clone_size: many; j_call: TRBJ1-1; v_call: TRBV4-2; cdr3_aa: CASSQDMVGTPEAFF; cdr3_nt: TGTGCCAGCAGCCAAGATATGGTGGGGACACCTGAAGCTTTCTTT
d_call: TRBD1; clone_size: few; j_call: TRBJ1-2; v_call: TRBV7-2; cdr3_aa: CASSQRQGAKNYGYTF; cdr3_nt: TGTGCCAGCAGCCAACGGCAGGGGGCGAAGAACTATGGCTACACCTTC
d_call: NA; clone_size: few; j_call: TRBJ2-7; v_call: TRBV20-1; cdr3_aa: CSATPGSSYEQYF; cdr3_nt: TGCAGTGCTACCCCGGGAAGCTCCTACGAGCAGTACTTC
d_call: NA; clone_size: few; j_call: TRBJ2-3; v_call: TRBV9; cdr3_aa: CASSVEVRSGRDTQYF; cdr3_nt: TGTGCCAGCAGCGTAGAGGTTAGGTCAGGGAGAGATACGCAGTATTTT
d_call: TRBD2; clone_size: NA; j_call: TRBJ2-5; v_call: TRBV20-1; cdr3_aa: CSARGTPGLNKETQYF; cdr3_nt: TGCAGTGCTAGGGGGACCCCGGGACTAAATAAAGAGACCCAGTACTTC
d_call: NA; clone_size: NA; j_call: TRBJ2-6; v_call: TRBV7-2; cdr3_aa: CASSKKSSGANVLTF; cdr3_nt: TGTGCCAGCAGCAAAAAGAGTTCTGGGGCCAACGTCCTGACTTTC
d_call: TRBD1; clone_size: NA; j_call: TRBJ1-1; v_call: TRBV29-1; cdr3_aa: CSVENVWTGDTEAFF; cdr3_nt: TGCAGCGTTGAAAACGTGTGGACAGGGGACACTGAAGCTTTCTTT